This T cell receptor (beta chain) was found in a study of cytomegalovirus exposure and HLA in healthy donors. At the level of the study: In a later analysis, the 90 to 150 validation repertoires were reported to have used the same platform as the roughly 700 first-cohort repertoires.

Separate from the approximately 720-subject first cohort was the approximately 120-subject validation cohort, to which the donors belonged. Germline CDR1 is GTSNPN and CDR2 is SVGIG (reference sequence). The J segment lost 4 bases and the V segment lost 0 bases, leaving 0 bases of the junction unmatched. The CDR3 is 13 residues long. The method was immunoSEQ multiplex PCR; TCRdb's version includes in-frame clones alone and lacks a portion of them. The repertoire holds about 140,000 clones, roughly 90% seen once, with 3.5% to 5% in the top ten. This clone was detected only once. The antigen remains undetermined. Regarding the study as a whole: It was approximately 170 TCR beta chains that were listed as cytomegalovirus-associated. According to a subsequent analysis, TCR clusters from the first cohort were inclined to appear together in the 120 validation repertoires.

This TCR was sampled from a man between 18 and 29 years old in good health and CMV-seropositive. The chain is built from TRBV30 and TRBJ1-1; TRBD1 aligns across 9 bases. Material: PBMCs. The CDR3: CAWSVQGATEAFF. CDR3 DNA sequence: TGTGCCTGGAGTGTACAGGGGGCCACTGAAGCTTTCTTT. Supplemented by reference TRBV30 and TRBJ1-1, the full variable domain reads SQTIHQWPATLVQPVGSPLSLECTVEGTSNPNLYWYRQAAGRGLQLLFYSVGIGQISSEVPQNLSASRPQDRQFILSSKKLLLSDSGFYLCAWSVQGATEAFFGQGTRLTVV.